Listed below are T cell receptor beta chains from one sample, sequenced in a study of blood T cell repertoires in COVID-19. Clones were read by immunoSEQ multiplex PCR, and TCRdb kept only the in-frame ones, dropping some. This sample has roughly 350,000 clones, with 80% to 95% found just once. Sequencing input: PBMCs or T cells enriched from blood (not recorded which). The receptors derive from a woman in her twenties or thirties who had recovered from COVID-19. CDR3s include the opening cysteine and the closing phenylalanine or tryptophan. A D gene is named only where the DNA matches it firmly. The size field is filled for only some rows; it gives once, few, many or a size class.

j_call d_call clone_size v_call cdr3_nt cdr3_aa
TRBJ1-5 . once TRBV28 TGTGCCAGCAGTTTCACAGGTAGTAGCAATCAGCCCCAGCATTTT CASSFTGSSNQPQHF
TRBJ2-1 TRBD1 once TRBV28 TGTGCCAGCAGTTTATCGTCACAGGGGGCCAATGAGCAGTTCTTC CASSLSSQGANEQFF
TRBJ2-2 TRBD1 . TRBV19 TGTGCCAGTAGTACGAGGACAGGGGGCTCCGGGGAGCTGTTTTTT CASSTRTGGSGELFF
TRBJ2-1 . . TRBV7-6 TGTGCCAGCAGCCTTTTCGGACTGGGGTCCTACAATGAGCAGTTCTTC CASSLFGLGSYNEQFF
TRBJ2-2 . few TRBV3-1/TRBV3-2 TGTGCCAGCAGCCAAATCGCCGGGGAGCTGTTTTTT CASSQIAGELFF
TRBJ2-2 . . TRBV27 TGTGCCAGCAGCAATAACAGGGTACCCGGGGAGCTGTTTTTT CASSNNRVPGELFF
TRBJ2-7 . . TRBV30 TGTGCCTGGGCCTGGGGAGACCGATACGAGCAGTACTTC CAWAWGDRYEQYF
TRBJ1-5 . . TRBV7-2 TGTGCCAGCAGCTTAACGCGAGGGCCCAATCAGCCCCAGCATTTT CASSLTRGPNQPQHF
TRBJ1-1 TRBD1 . TRBV30 TGTGCCTGGAGAATACCGGGACAGTTGAACACTGAAGCTTTCTTT CAWRIPGQLNTEAFF
TRBJ2-5 . . TRBV19 TGTGCCAGTAAGGGCAGGGGTTTGACCCAAGAGACCCAGTACTTC CASKGRGLTQETQYF
TRBJ1-1 TRBD1 . TRBV10-3 TGTGCCATTAAACCCCAGGGGGAAAAAGCTTTCTTT CAIKPQGEKAFF
TRBJ1-1 TRBD1 . TRBV12-3/TRBV12-4 TGTGCCAGCAGCCCGACGACAGGGCGGGTGGCTTTCTTT CASSPTTGRVAFF
TRBJ1-2 . . TRBV24-1 TGTGCCACGCTTCGGGGTCCAAACTATGGCTACACCTTC CATLRGPNYGYTF
TRBJ1-1 . . TRBV19 TGTGCCAGTACCTCGACAGGTAACACTGAAGCTTTCTTT CASTSTGNTEAFF
TRBJ2-3 TRBD1 . TRBV9 TGTGCCAGCAGCGTAAAGACAGGGGCCGGTGCAGATACGCAGTATTTT CASSVKTGAGADTQYF
TRBJ1-1 . . TRBV28 TGTGCCAGCAGTCCCCCTATCACTGAAGCTTTCTTT CASSPPITEAFF
TRBJ2-3 . . TRBV9 TGTGCCAGCAGCGTGGCTCCAGGGACAGATACGCAGTATTTT CASSVAPGTDTQYF
TRBJ2-1 TRBD1 once TRBV7-8 TGTGCCAGCAGCGTCCGGGACAGGGGGTTCGCTGAGCAGTTCTTC CASSVRDRGFAEQFF
TRBJ1-5 TRBD1 . TRBV19 TGTGCCAGTAGTCCGGGGACAGGGTACGGCAATCAGCCCCAGCATTTT CASSPGTGYGNQPQHF
TRBJ2-7 . few TRBV28 TGTGCCAGTACGGGTGAATCCTACGAGCAGTACTTC CASTGESYEQYF
TRBJ2-2 TRBD2 . TRBV10-3 TGTGCCATCTCGGGACTAGCGAACACCGGGGAGCTGTTTTTT CAISGLANTGELFF
TRBJ2-7 . many TRBV30 TGTGCCTGGACAACGGTAACCTACGAGCAGTACTTC CAWTTVTYEQYF